This TCR beta chain appears in the sequencing data of a study of identifying expanded T cells in peripheral blood. Regarding this clone: Its antigen is undetermined.

V gave up 6 bases and J gave up 9 bases; unmatched junction bases: 9. The CDR3 runs 14 residues. Germline V gene lookup returns CDR1 MNHNS and CDR2 SASEGT. During the collection period, no donor immune events like infections were recorded. General study points: Two-week clone count variance significantly increased as total template count grew. About 1.2 clones differed between technical replicates, versus around 15 and 19 over time.

Repertoires were generated with immunoSEQ multiplex PCR, while TCRdb's copy carries only in-frame clones and drops some. Of approximately 100,000 clones listed, more than 70% are singletons. The TCR sequence derives from a person aged 18 to 75 in good health. The chain couples TRBV6-1 to TRBJ2-1; the match to TRBD2 covers 9 bases. Sequenced: blood. CDR3 nucleotides: TGTGCCAGCAGCGCGCGGGGGGGAACAGGTGAGCAGTTCTTC. Translating it yields CASSARGGTGEQFF.